The next 9 T cell receptor beta chains were all read from a single sample in a study of shared clonotypes between healthy human individuals. Naive CD8 cells lacked CD45RO, underwent positive selection for CCR7 and left out terminally differentiated effector memory CD45RA+ cells. Some clones are missing from TCRdb's copy, which holds only in-frame ones; the method was immunoSEQ multiplex PCR. The table lists about 2 million clones, 85% to 95% of them singletons. What was sequenced was naive CD8+ T cells sorted from blood. These receptors all stem from a young man in good health.

V and J are TRBV4-1 and TRBJ2-7; tentative D call: TRBD1 (6 bases). The CDR3 loop spans 13 amino acids. The V and J ends lost 2 bases and 7 bases respectively, with 12 bases between them. Per germline, CDR1 MGHRA and CDR2 YSYEKL. The CDR3 region has the DNA TGCGCCAGCAGCCAAACCACAGGGCAAGAGCAGTACTTC. This gives the protein CASSQTTGQEQYF.

The genes are TRBV9 and TRBJ2-5; the D is unclear. In germline, CDR1 is SGDLS, CDR2 YYNGEE. Deletions cut 0 bases from V and 3 bases from J, with 9 bases between. The CDR3 runs to 14 residues. The CDR3 protein is CASSVDTLEETQYF. CDR3 DNA: TGTGCCAGCAGCGTAGACACCCTAGAAGAGACCCAGTACTTC.

In DNA, the CDR3 is TGTGCCAGCGGCCCCCCAGGTAGGAGCGGGAGTGGCGAGCAGTACTTC. It yields the protein CASGPPGRSGSGEQYF. The chain joins TRBV7-9 to TRBJ2-7; 8 bases map to TRBD2. The V and J ends lost 8 bases and 6 bases, in that order; junction bases with no gene match: 18. Germline assignment: CDR1 SEHNR and CDR2 FQNEAQ (reference sequence). The CDR3 has 16 residues.

CDR3 loop: CASTPTNTGELFF. CDR3 in DNA: TGTGCCAGCACCCCTACGAACACCGGGGAGCTGTTTTTT. The chain employs TRBV13 and TRBJ2-2; D is ambiguous. Trimming took 7 bases from V and 0 from J, leaving 6 bases between them. Germline V lookup: CDR1 PRHDT, CDR2 FYEKMQ (reference sequence). This CDR3 has 13 amino acids. The variable domain in full, with the rest retrieved from reference TRBV13 and TRBJ2-2, is AAGVIQSPRHLIKEKRETATLKCYPIPRHDTVYWYQQGPGQDPQFLISFYEKMQSDKGSIPDRFSAQQFSDYHSELNMSSLELGDSALYFCASTPTNTGELFFGEGSRLTVL.

The chain uses TRBV9 and TRBJ2-3; D is undetermined. Germline V gene lookup returns CDR1 SGDLS and CDR2 YYNGEE. The CDR3 extends over 15 amino acids. V was trimmed by 1 base and J by 0 bases, leaving 9 bases between them. The CDR3 region has the DNA TGTGCCAGCAGCGTATATGCACAGAGCACAGATACGCAGTATTTT. Its protein is CASSVYAQSTDTQYF.

The sample holds one count of this clone. This chain uses TRBV29-1 with TRBJ1-1; TRBD1 matches 11 bases. Unmatched junction bases numbered 8, after V lost 6 bases and J lost 2 bases. The CDR3 consists of 15 residues. Germline V gene data show CDR1 as SQVTM and CDR2 as ANQGSEA. The CDR3 sequence: CSVIGTGGGNTEAFF. Here the CDR3 DNA reads TGCAGCGTGATAGGGACAGGGGGTGGTAACACTGAAGCTTTCTTT.

The chain links TRBV4-1 to TRBJ2-7; maybe TRBD2 (6 bases). The CDR3 is 14 amino acids. Germline CDR1 MGHRA, CDR2 YSYEKL. V dropped 6 bases and J dropped 2 bases, with 14 bases sitting between them. This CDR3 reads CASSPSGATYEQYF. CDR3 bases: TGCGCCAGCAGTCCCTCGGGAGCAACCTACGAGCAGTACTTC.

CDR3 nucleotides: TGCGCCAGCACGACTAGCCCAGGGGGGGAGCAGTACTTC. Translating gives CASTTSPGGEQYF. The genes are TRBV5-1 and TRBJ2-7; D may correspond to TRBD1 or TRBD2 (7 bases each). Trimming pared 6 bases from V and 7 bases from J, leaving 17 bases between. The CDR3 loop spans 13 amino acids. The germline V gene encodes CDR1 SGHRS and CDR2 YFSETQ.

V usage is TRBV2 and J usage is TRBJ2-7; D gene unclear. Trimming cost V 4 bases and J 6 bases, with 10 bases left between them. Looked up from germline, CDR1 is SNHLY and CDR2 is FYNNEI. The CDR3 sequence is 12 residues long. In nucleotides, the CDR3 is TGTGCCAGCAGTGGACAAACAGCCGAGCAGTACTTC. This encodes CASSGQTAEQYF.